This T cell receptor beta chain comes out of a study of T cell changes during pregnancy in multiple sclerosis. CDR1 MDHEN and CDR2 SYDVKM come from the germline V gene. After removal of 3 bases from V and 3 bases from J, the junction contained 3 bases not matched to a gene. The CDR3 runs 14 residues. Profiling relied on immunoSEQ multiplex PCR, and the TCRdb table lists in-frame clones only, not all of them. The data contain 40,000 to 50,000 clones, more than 90% of them singletons. J is TRBJ2-7 and V is TRBV28; TRBD1 agrees at 9 bases. Sequences were derived from CD8+ T cells from peripheral blood mononuclear cells, sampled in the third trimester of pregnancy. The receptor was isolated from a female donor with multiple sclerosis, enrolled in a pregnancy study. CDR3 amino acids: CASSFGTGNYEQYF. CDR3 sequence (DNA): TGTGCCAGCAGTTTCGGGACAGGGAACTACGAGCAGTACTTC.